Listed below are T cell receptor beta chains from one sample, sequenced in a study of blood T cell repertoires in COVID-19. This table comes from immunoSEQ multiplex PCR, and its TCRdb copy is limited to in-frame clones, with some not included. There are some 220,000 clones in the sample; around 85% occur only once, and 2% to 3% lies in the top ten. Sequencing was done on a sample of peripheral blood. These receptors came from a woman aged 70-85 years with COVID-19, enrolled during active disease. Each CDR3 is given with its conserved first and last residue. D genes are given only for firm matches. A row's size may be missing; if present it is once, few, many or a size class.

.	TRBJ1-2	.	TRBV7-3	CASSLTVPADIYGYTF	TGTGCCAGCAGCTTAACGGTGCCGGCGGATATCTATGGCTACACCTTC
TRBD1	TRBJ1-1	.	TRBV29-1	CSVASSGTGGTEAFF	TGCAGCGTCGCGTCATCCGGGACAGGGGGAACTGAAGCTTTCTTT
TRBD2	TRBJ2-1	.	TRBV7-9	CASSLLGTSGNEQFF	TGTGCCAGCAGCTTATTAGGGACTAGCGGTAATGAGCAGTTCTTC
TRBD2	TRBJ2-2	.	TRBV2	CASSTSGGTGELFF	TGTGCCAGCAGTACCAGCGGGGGGACCGGGGAGCTGTTTTTT
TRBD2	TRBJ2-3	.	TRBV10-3	CAIRAGGLGDTQYF	TGTGCCATCAGAGCGGGAGGGCTCGGAGATACGCAGTATTTT
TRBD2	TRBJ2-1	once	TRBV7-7	CASSLSGSGSVEQFF	TGTGCTAGCAGCTTATCTGGTAGCGGGAGTGTTGAGCAGTTCTTC
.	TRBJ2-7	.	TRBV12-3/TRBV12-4	CASSFQFLYEQYF	TGTGCCAGCAGTTTTCAGTTTTTGTACGAGCAGTACTTC
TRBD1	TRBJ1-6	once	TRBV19	CASRTGGNSPLHF	TGTGCCAGTAGAACAGGGGGTAATTCACCCCTCCACTTT
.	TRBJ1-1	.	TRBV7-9	CASRLVNTEAFF	TGTGCCAGCAGACTAGTGAACACTGAAGCTTTCTTT
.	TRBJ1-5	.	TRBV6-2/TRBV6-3	CASSYSKGVQPQHF	TGTGCCAGCAGTTACTCGAAGGGGGTTCAGCCCCAGCATTTT
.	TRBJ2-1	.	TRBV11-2	CASSLLGVPGRFYNEQFF	TGTGCCAGCAGCTTACTGGGCGTCCCAGGGCGGTTCTACAATGAGCAGTTCTTC
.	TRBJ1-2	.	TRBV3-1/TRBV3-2	CASSQMWGDYTF	TGTGCCAGCAGCCAAATGTGGGGCGACTACACCTTC
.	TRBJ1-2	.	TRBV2	CASSENGGEADGYTF	TGTGCCAGCAGTGAAAACGGCGGGGAGGCGGATGGCTACACCTTC
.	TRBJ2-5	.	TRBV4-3	CASSQGQGGRETQYF	TGCGCCAGCAGCCAAGGGCAGGGGGGTCGGGAGACCCAGTACTTC
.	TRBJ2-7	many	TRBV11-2	CASTRSSYEQYF	TGTGCCAGCACCCGGTCTTCCTACGAGCAGTACTTC
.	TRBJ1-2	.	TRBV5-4	CASSLYAGAGYGYTF	TGTGCCAGCAGCTTGTATGCGGGCGCCGGCTATGGCTACACCTTC
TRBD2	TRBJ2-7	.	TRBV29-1	CSVDGLAGVYEQYF	TGCAGCGTTGACGGACTAGCGGGAGTTTACGAGCAGTACTTC
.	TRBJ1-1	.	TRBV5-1	CASSFQGLGVNTEAFF	TGCGCCAGCAGCTTTCAGGGGTTGGGGGTGAACACTGAAGCTTTCTTT
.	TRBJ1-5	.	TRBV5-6	CASSLGPGGQPQHF	TGTGCCAGCAGCTTGGGCCCCGGGGGTCAGCCCCAGCATTTT
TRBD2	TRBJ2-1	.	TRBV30	CAWSAGLAGHNEQFF	TGTGCCTGGAGCGCAGGCCTAGCGGGACACAATGAGCAGTTCTTC
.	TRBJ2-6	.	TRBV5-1	CASSLAMQGGGANVLTF	TGCGCCAGCAGCTTGGCAATGCAGGGCGGTGGGGCCAACGTCCTGACTTTC
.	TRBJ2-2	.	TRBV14	CASSQEIFLRGNTGELFF	TGTGCCAGCAGCCAAGAAATCTTTTTACGGGGGAACACCGGGGAGCTGTTTTTT
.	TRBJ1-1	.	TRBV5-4	CASSLTTGLTEAFF	TGTGCCAGCAGCTTGACAACAGGGTTAACTGAAGCTTTCTTT
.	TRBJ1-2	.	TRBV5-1	CASSLGWSNYGYTF	TGCGCCAGCAGCTTGGGGTGGAGTAACTATGGCTACACCTTC
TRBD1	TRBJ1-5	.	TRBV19	CASTLTGPSQPQHF	TGTGCCAGCACCTTGACAGGGCCTTCCCAGCCCCAGCATTTT
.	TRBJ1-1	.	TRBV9	CASSVQGWNTEAFF	TGTGCCAGCAGCGTCCAGGGATGGAACACTGAAGCTTTCTTT